This T cell receptor (beta chain) was documented in a study of T-cell memory formation after mild COVID-19 (dated by TCRdb to the early 2020s). As for the study more broadly: Most TCR sequence clusters were specific to one of the two donors. In two donors, T-cell clones that expanded and contracted after mild COVID-19 were tracked by sequencing TCRalpha and TCRbeta repertoires over time. The cohort was made up of two young adult volunteers, one female and one male, who were previously healthy.

This clonotype came up a few times. What antigen it recognizes has not been identified. No clone much larger than this one lies a single base away; base qualities are absent. V loses 4 bases at its end and J loses 5 bases; junction bases beyond the gene matches: 8. Spanning cysteine to phenylalanine, the CDR3 consists of 15 amino acids. Only the CDR3 portion is preserved as DNA: 45 bases, with reading frame beginning at the first base. The germline V gene supplies CDR1 SGHVS and CDR2 FNYEAQ. Here is what the overall study found, with its caveats: Whether the second-wave clones peaking on day 37 were SARS-CoV-2 specific was not confirmed. Contracting CD4+ clones were found mainly in CM and EM memory subsets, while CD8+ clones were enriched in EMRA. From day 15 to 85, contracting clones showed balanced CD4/CD8 phenotypes, whereas a second wave of clones that expanded from day 15 to 37 leaned towards CD4+. Only two mild cases were covered by the study, and larger cohorts that include severe cases with pre-infection samples were considered necessary. Some responding clones were found in pre-infection memory, which suggests that pre-existing cross-reactive memory T cells took part in the SARS-CoV-2 response.

Ficoll-Paque density gradient centrifugation was used to isolate PBMCs. Sequencing was performed on an Illumina NovaSeq 6000. TCRalpha and TCRbeta cDNA libraries were constructed by 5'RACE with constant-segment primers, with sample barcodes and unique molecular identifiers being introduced. Trizol reagent was used to extract RNA from every sample. Library amplification was performed in two PCR steps, and a second sample barcode and Illumina TruSeq adapters were introduced in the second step. The libraries were sequenced on an Illumina NovaSeq using 2 x 150 bp paired-end reads. In the original analysis: The reads were demultiplexed and collapsed into UMI-guided consensus sequences using migec v1.2.7. With mixcr v2.1.11, UMI consensuses were aligned to TRA and TRB V and J templates and assembled into clonotypes. Clonotypes were classified as expanded or contracted when called significant by both edgeR and NoisET, with noise models trained on biological replicates. For edgeR calls, a false discovery rate-adjusted p below 0.01 and a log2 fold-change threshold of 1 were applied. PCA with hierarchical clustering of max-normalized trajectories of the 1000 most abundant clonotypes was used as exploratory dynamics analysis. The CD4 or CD8 phenotype of responding clones was assigned using the separately sequenced CD4+ and CD8+ repertoires. TCRdb ran its own pipeline on the public reads, namely fastp trimming at Q25 and MiXCR clone calling, and kept in-frame beta chains. Merged by CDR3 protein, the rows form single entries marked with the most common genes and DNA. The V and J calls were not made by the authors but by TCRdb's processing. This sample is represented by about 470,000 distinct CDR3 sequences; 20% to 30% of them were singletons. The ten largest clones take up around 12% of the sample.

Sequencing used PBMCs or a T cell subset sorted from them (not recorded which). This receptor chain uses TRBV7-6 and TRBJ2-5, with 9 middle bases fitting TRBD2. The origin of this receptor is an adult woman who had mild COVID-19 (a few samples of this study predate the infection). The sample titles of this study are shuffled in the database, so cell type and time point are left out; the donor was told from shared clones. The DNA reads as follows: TGTGCCAGCAGCTGGGTAGCGGGAGAAGGGGAGACCCAGTACTTC. This sequence encodes CASSWVAGEGETQYF.